Reported below is one T cell receptor (beta chain). These data are taken from a study of blood T cell repertoires in COVID-19. Study as a whole: Both acute and convalescent COVID-19 samples were obtained from the United States, Italy and Spain. In each case, the material was cDNA or gDNA derived from T cells, B-cell-depleted T cells, or PBMCs.

Germline lookup yields CDR1 MNHEY and CDR2 SMNVEV (reference sequence). Trimming took off 0 bases at V and 6 bases at J, with 12 bases between the two ends. This CDR3 contains 15 residues. Study processing details: The assay estimated nucleated cells by amplifying reference gene primers. Sequencing used immunoSEQ multiplex PCR; TCRdb keeps in-frame clones, though not all of them. The D gene and trimming were derived from the DNA, and the V and J assignments and clone size from that table. The sample comprises about 300,000 clones, more than 75% of which are singletons, and 1.3% rests with the top ten.

The receptor's source is a man in his 70s with acute or convalescent COVID-19. J is TRBJ1-5 and V is TRBV27, with a tentative D call TRBD1 (6 bases). The sequenced sample was peripheral blood. CDR3 in DNA: TGTGCCAGCAGTTTATCCCGGGGGGCAGGTCAGCCCCAGCATTTT. It translates to CASSLSRGAGQPQHF.